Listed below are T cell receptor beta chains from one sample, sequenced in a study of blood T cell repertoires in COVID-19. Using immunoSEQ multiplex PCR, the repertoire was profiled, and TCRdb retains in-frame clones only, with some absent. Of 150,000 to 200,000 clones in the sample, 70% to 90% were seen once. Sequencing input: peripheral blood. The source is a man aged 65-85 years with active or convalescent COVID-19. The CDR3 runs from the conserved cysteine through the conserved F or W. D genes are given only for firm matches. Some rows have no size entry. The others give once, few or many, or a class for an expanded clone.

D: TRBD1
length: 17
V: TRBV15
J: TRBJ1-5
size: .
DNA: TGTGCCACCAGCGGGGTTGGACAGGCCCCTGGCAATCAGCCCCAGCATTTT
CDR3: CATSGVGQAPGNQPQHF

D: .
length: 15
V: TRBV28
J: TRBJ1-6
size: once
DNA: TGTGCCAGCAGTTTCCTTGGGCGCTGGGATTCACCCCTCCACTTT
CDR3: CASSFLGRWDSPLHF

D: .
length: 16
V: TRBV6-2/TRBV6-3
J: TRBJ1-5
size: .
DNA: TGTGCCAGCAGTTACTCCAGGCAGACGGGCAATCAGCCCCAGCATTTT
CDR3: CASSYSRQTGNQPQHF

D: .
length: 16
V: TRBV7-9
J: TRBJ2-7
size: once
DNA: TGTGCCAGCAGCTCGGGGCAGGGAGGATCTTCTAACGAGCAGTACTTC
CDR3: CASSSGQGGSSNEQYF

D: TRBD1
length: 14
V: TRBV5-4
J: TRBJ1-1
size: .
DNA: TGTGCCAGCAGGATACAGGGGGCAGGTACTGAAGCTTTCTTT
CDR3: CASRIQGAGTEAFF

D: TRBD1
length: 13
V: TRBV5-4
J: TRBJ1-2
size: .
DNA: TGTGCCAGCAGCACGGACAGGAACTATGGCTACACCTTC
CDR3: CASSTDRNYGYTF

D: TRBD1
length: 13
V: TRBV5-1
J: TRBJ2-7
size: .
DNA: TGCGCCAGCAGCTTTGACAGGGCATACGAGCAGTACTTC
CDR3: CASSFDRAYEQYF

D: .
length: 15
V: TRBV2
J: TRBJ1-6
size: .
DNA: TGTGCCAGCAGTCCCCGGAGCTCCTATAATTCACCCCTCCACTTT
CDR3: CASSPRSSYNSPLHF

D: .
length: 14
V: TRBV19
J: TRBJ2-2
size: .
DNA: TGTGCCAGTAGTTCGTATGGTGCAGGCGGGGAGCTGTTTTTT
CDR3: CASSSYGAGGELFF

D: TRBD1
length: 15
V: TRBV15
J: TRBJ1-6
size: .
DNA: TGTGCCACCAGCAGAGGGACAGGGGTCGGATCACCCCTCCACTTT
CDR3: CATSRGTGVGSPLHF

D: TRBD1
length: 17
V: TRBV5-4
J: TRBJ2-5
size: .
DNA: TGTGCCAGCAGCTTGCCCTCGGGACAGGGAAGACAAGAGACCCAGTACTTC
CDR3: CASSLPSGQGRQETQYF

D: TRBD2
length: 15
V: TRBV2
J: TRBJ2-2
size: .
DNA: TGTGCCAGCAGCGGTGTGGGGGGGGACACCGGGGAGCTGTTTTTT
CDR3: CASSGVGGDTGELFF

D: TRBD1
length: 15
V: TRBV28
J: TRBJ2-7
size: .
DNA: TGTGCCAGCAGTACTCCGGGACAGGGTAGCTACGAGCAGTACTTC
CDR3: CASSTPGQGSYEQYF

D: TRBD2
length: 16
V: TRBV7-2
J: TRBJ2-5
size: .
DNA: TGTGCCAGCAGCCAACTAGCGGGGGGGATATCGGAGACCCAGTACTTC
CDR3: CASSQLAGGISETQYF

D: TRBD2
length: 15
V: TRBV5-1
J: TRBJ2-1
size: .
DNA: TGCGCCAGCAGCTCTAGCGGGGGGACATACAATGAGCAGTTCTTC
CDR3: CASSSSGGTYNEQFF

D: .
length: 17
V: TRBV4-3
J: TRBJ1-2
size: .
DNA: TGCGCCAGCAGCCAAGTTCTTATGCCAGGGGCTAACTATGGCTACACCTTC
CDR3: CASSQVLMPGANYGYTF

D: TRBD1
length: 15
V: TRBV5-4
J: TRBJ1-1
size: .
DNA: TGTGCCAGCAGCTCCCGGACAGGACTGAACACTGAAGCTTTCTTT
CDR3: CASSSRTGLNTEAFF

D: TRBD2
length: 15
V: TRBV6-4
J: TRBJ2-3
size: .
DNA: TGTGCCAGCAGTGACGGGACTAGCGGAACAGATACGCAGTATTTT
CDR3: CASSDGTSGTDTQYF

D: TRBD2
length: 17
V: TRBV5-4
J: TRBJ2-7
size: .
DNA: TGTGCCAGCAGCTTGCGGGAGAGCGGGATTAAGTCCTACGAGCAGTACTTC
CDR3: CASSLRESGIKSYEQYF

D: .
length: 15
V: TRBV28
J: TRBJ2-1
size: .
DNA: TGTGCCAGCAGCCCCCCGGACAGACCTTACAATGAGCAGTTCTTC
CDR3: CASSPPDRPYNEQFF

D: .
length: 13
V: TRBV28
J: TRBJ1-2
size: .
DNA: TGTGCCAGCAGTTTGACGTGGGAGGGTGGCTACACCTTC
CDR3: CASSLTWEGGYTF

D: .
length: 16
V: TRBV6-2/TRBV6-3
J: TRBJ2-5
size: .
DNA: TGTGCCAGCAGTTACCGAGGGGGTTCTACCCAAGAGACCCAGTACTTC
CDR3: CASSYRGGSTQETQYF

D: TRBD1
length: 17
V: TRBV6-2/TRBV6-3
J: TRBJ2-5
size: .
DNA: TGTGCCAGCAGTGATAGGACAGGGCCACAGAGGGGTGAGACCCAGTACTTC
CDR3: CASSDRTGPQRGETQYF

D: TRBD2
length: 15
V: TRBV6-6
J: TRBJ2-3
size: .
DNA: TGTGCCAGCAGTTACAGTAGCGGGCTGGCAGATACGCAGTATTTT
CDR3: CASSYSSGLADTQYF

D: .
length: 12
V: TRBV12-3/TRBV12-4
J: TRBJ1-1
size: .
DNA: TGTGCCAGCAGAAAGGCGGGGTCTGAAGCTTTCTTT
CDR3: CASRKAGSEAFF

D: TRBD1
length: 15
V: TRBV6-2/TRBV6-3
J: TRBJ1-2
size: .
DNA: TGTGCCAGCAGTTACGGGACAGTGATCCCCTATGGCTACACCTTC
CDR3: CASSYGTVIPYGYTF

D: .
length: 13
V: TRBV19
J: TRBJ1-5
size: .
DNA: TGTGCCAGTCAGATGGGCGGCAATCAGCCCCAGCATTTT
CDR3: CASQMGGNQPQHF

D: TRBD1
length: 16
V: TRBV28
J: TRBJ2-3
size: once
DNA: TGTGCCAGCAGTTTACACGGACAGGGAGGATTGAATACGCAGTATTTT
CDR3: CASSLHGQGGLNTQYF

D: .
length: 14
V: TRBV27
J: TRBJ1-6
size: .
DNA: TGTGCCAGCAGTTTTGGGAGGGGGAACTCACCCCTCCACTTT
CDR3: CASSFGRGNSPLHF